These 26 T cell receptor beta chains were sequenced from one sample in a study of vaccination and CD4 T cells after COVID-19. Antigens for these TCRs are unknown. The study sequenced cultured CD4+ T cell DNA using the Oncomine TCR Beta short-read assay. TCRdb ran MiXCR on the PCR reads and lists one entry per CDR3 protein. This sample has almost 25,000 distinct CDR3 sequences, with around 62% found just once. Treatment here: approximately nine-day PBMC culture with coronavirus spike peptide pools or control peptides (ViraFEST assay). The sequenced material came from CD4+ T cells from blood, cultured in vitro. All receptors derive from a human donor who had recovered from COVID-19.

This chain connects TRBV27 to TRBJ2-2; 8 bases are a match to TRBD1. V lost 1 base to trimming and J lost 5 bases; unmatched junction nucleotides: 9. Looked up from germline, CDR1 is MNHEY and CDR2 is SMNVEV (reference sequence). The CDR3 is made up of 17 amino acids. The CDR3, as DNA: TGTGCCAGCAGTTTATGGGGGGAATGGGACAGGACCGGGGAGCTGTTTTTT. It specifies CASSLWGEWDRTGELFF.

V and J are TRBV6-2 or TRBV6-3 and TRBJ1-2; weak D call: TRBD1 (5 bases). The CDR3 sequence is 16 residues long. V was shortened by 2 bases and J by 0 bases, with 13 bases between the two germline ends. Germline CDR1 is MNHEY and CDR2 is SVGEGT. DNA of the CDR3: TGTGCCAGCAGTTACCCACCCGGGGCGCCTAACTATGGCTACACCTTC. Its translation is CASSYPPGAPNYGYTF.

This chain joins TRBV6-5 and TRBJ1-6; D gene unclear. CDR1 is MNHEY and CDR2 is SVGAGI in the germline V gene. This CDR3 is 16 amino acids long. The V gene lost 2 bases and the J gene lost 5 bases, with 13 bases spanning the gap. In DNA form, the CDR3 reads TGTGCCAGCAGTTACGGAGACTGGTCGGATAATTCACCCCTCCACTTT. Protein sequence: CASSYGDWSDNSPLHF.

The sample holds a few counts of this clonotype. The chain combines TRBV28 with TRBJ1-5; no clear D gene. Germline V gene lookup returns CDR1 MDHEN and CDR2 SYDVKM. The CDR3 runs 12 residues. V was clipped by 2 bases and J by 11 bases, with 10 bases between them. CDR3 DNA sequence: TGTGCCAGCAGTTTAGAGCGCCGGGCCCAGCATTTT. Translated, it gives CASSLERRAQHF.

With regard to this clonotype: The junction differs from germline at one of its ends, possibly a read error. The chain couples TRBV6-1 to TRBJ2-4; tentatively, D is TRBD1 (7 bases). CDR1 MNHNS and CDR2 SASEGT come from the germline V gene. This CDR3 is 15 amino acids long. Here the CDR3 reads CASREGGAGKNIQYF. As DNA, the CDR3 is TGTGCCAGCAGAGAAGGGGGCGCGGGGAAAAACATTCAGTACTTC.

This sequence joins TRBV20-1 and TRBJ1-1, with 8 bases aligning to TRBD1. Germline CDR1 reads DFQATT; CDR2 reads SNEGSKA (reference sequence). The CDR3 length is 16 residues. The junction had 7 bases not matched to a gene; V was cut back by 1 base and J by 0 bases. This chain's CDR3 is CSARGTDRGLNTEAFF. CDR3 coding DNA: TGCAGTGCTAGAGGGACTGACAGGGGACTGAACACTGAAGCTTTCTTT.

The gene calls are TRBV7-8 and TRBJ1-4; TRBD1 is a possible D gene (6 bases). CDR3 length: 18 amino acids. Germline CDR1 reads SGHVS; CDR2 reads FQNEAQ. With 8 bases removed from V and 2 bases from J, the gap between germline ends came to 24 bases. The CDR3, as DNA: TGTGCCAGCGGACCGGGTGGGAGGGGGAGGGCGACTAATGAAAAACTGTTTTTT. Residues: CASGPGGRGRATNEKLFF.

Only a few counts were recorded for this clonotype. J is TRBJ1-2 and V is TRBV6-5, with no clear D. Germline values: CDR1 MNHEY, CDR2 SVGAGI. The CDR3 runs 16 residues. The V gene lost 0 bases and the J gene lost 6 bases, with 17 bases spanning the gap. CDR3 nucleotides: TGTGCCAGCAGTTACTCGTGGGGATCGAGTGCTGATGGCTACACCTTC. Translated: CASSYSWGSSADGYTF.

This chain joins TRBV20-1 and TRBJ2-7; D not resolved. The CDR3 runs 11 residues. The V gene lost 6 bases and the J gene lost 7 bases, with 13 bases spanning the gap. CDR1 is DFQATT, CDR2 SNEGSKA, per germline (reference sequence). The CDR3 protein is CSARPVGEQYF. CDR3 DNA sequence: TGCAGTGCAAGACCGGTGGGGGAGCAGTACTTC.

The V gene is TRBV30, the J gene TRBJ2-7; D tentatively reads TRBD1 or TRBD2 (5 bases each). This CDR3 contains 13 residues. Trimming removed 2 bases at V and 5 bases at J, with 13 bases between. CDR1 is GTSNPN, CDR2 SVGIG, per germline (reference sequence). CDR3 protein: CAWSLRGTDEQYF. Written as DNA, the CDR3 is TGTGCCTGGAGTCTACGAGGGACCGACGAGCAGTACTTC.

V usage is TRBV20-1 and J usage is TRBJ1-2; D gene uncertain. CDR3 length: 14 residues. Per the germline V gene, CDR1 is DFQATT and CDR2 is SNEGSKA (reference sequence). The germline V and J ends were trimmed by 5 bases and 2 bases, with 15 bases remaining between them. CDR3 sequence: CSAPRPGQNYGYTF. CDR3 in DNA: TGCAGTGCTCCCCGTCCCGGGCAGAACTATGGCTACACCTTC.

The CDR3 spells CASSPLPYSGNTIYF. The CDR3 coding sequence is TGTGCCAGCAGTCCCTTGCCCTACTCTGGAAACACCATATATTTT. This chain links TRBV27 with TRBJ1-3; the D is unclear. Trimming stripped 5 bases from V and 0 bases from J, with 11 bases between. Germline V gene data show CDR1 as MNHEY and CDR2 as SMNVEV (reference sequence). This CDR3 has 15 amino acids.

V is TRBV6-1 and J is TRBJ2-3; D might be TRBD1 (6 bases). This CDR3 comprises 17 residues. Trimming shortened V by 8 bases and J by 4 bases, and 25 bases separated the two germline ends. The germline CDR1 and CDR2 sequences are MNHNS and SASEGT. CDR3 in DNA: TGTGCCAGCGACCTCACAGGGACCAACCTTCTCTCAGATACGCAGTATTTT. Its translation is CASDLTGTNLLSDTQYF.

The chain has TRBV19 and TRBJ2-2; D remains ambiguous. CDR1 and CDR2 (germline): LNHDA, SQIVND (reference sequence). There are 15 residues in the CDR3. Trimming cost V 6 bases and J 1 base, with 12 bases left between them. Written as DNA, the CDR3 is TGTGCCAGTAGAAACGACGGCCTGAACACCGGGGAGCTGTTTTTT. Protein sequence: CASRNDGLNTGELFF.

The gene calls are TRBV11-2 and TRBJ2-3; 10 bases line up with TRBD1. The germline V gene encodes CDR1 SGHAT and CDR2 FQNNGV. CDR3 length: 14 residues. Losses at the gene ends were 5 bases for V and 4 bases for J; bases not matched to a gene: 3. In nucleotides, the CDR3 is TGTGCCAGCAGCCGGGACAGGGGTTCAGATACGCAGTATTTT. Encoded protein: CASSRDRGSDTQYF.

This chain connects TRBV6-1 to TRBJ2-7; the match to TRBD2 covers 12 bases. The V segment lost 6 bases and the J segment 4 bases; nucleotides outside the gene matches: 4. The CDR3 extends over 14 amino acids. Germline assignment: CDR1 MNHNS and CDR2 SASEGT. CDR3 in DNA: TGTGCCAGCAGAGCCGGGACTAGCGGGTACGAGCAGTACTTC. It translates to CASRAGTSGYEQYF.

This chain joins TRBV6-5 and TRBJ1-2; tentative D call: TRBD1 (6 bases). V was trimmed by 2 bases and J by 5 bases, leaving 12 bases between them. The CDR3 sequence is 14 residues long. The germline V gene has CDR1 MNHEY and CDR2 SVGAGI. Here the CDR3 reads CASSYLGGPYGYTF. The DNA for the CDR3 is TGTGCCAGCAGTTACCTAGGGGGACCTTATGGCTACACCTTC.

This clonotype has a handful of counts. The rearrangement links TRBV7-2 to TRBJ2-3; D remains unclear. The length of the CDR3 is 12 residues. Per germline, CDR1 SGHTA and CDR2 FQGNSA. The V end was cut by 3 bases, the J end by 2 bases, with 3 bases between. The CDR3 DNA follows: TGTGCCAGCAGCTTCGCCACAGATACGCAGTATTTT. It encodes CASSFATDTQYF.

This chain connects TRBV7-2 to TRBJ2-7, with TRBD1 as a possible D gene (5 bases). The CDR3 contains 14 residues. The V and J ends lost 5 bases and 6 bases respectively, with 17 bases between them. Germline CDR1 SGHTA, CDR2 FQGNSA. The DNA of the CDR3 is TGTGCCAGCAGCCCGCAGGGAATGGGTCGCGAGCAGTACTTC. Translating gives CASSPQGMGREQYF.

The CDR3 DNA is TGTGCCAGCGGAGACCAGTGGTATGGCTACACCTTC. Amino acid sequence: CASGDQWYGYTF. This chain uses TRBV9 with TRBJ1-2; no firm D call. With 7 bases removed from V and 5 bases from J, the gap between germline ends came to 12 bases. Per the germline V gene, CDR1 is SGDLS and CDR2 is YYNGEE. The CDR3 has 12 amino acids.

V gene TRBV20-1 combines with J gene TRBJ1-2, with 8 bases aligning to TRBD1. The V gene's germline CDR1 is DFQATT and CDR2 SNEGSKA (reference sequence). Germline trimming cut 6 bases from V and 8 bases from J; bases unmatched to any gene: 5. This CDR3 is built from 11 residues. For the CDR3, the DNA is TGCAGTGCACCCAGGGGGCAAGGCTACACCTTC. Its protein product is CSAPRGQGYTF.

The CDR3 DNA is TGTGCCAGCAGCTTAGCGGGGGCTAGCGGTGGCACAGATACGCAGTATTTT. This translates into CASSLAGASGGTDTQYF. The V gene is TRBV7-2, the J gene TRBJ2-3; TRBD2 is a possible D gene (7 bases). CDR3 length: 17 residues. Trimming left V 0 bases short and J 1 base short, with 14 bases between. Per the germline V gene, CDR1 is SGHTA and CDR2 is FQGNSA.

The chain uses TRBV20-1 and TRBJ1-2; perhaps TRBD1 as D (5 bases). Trimming took off 5 bases at V and 0 bases at J, with 19 bases between the two ends. CDR3 length equals 16 residues. CDR1 and CDR2 (germline): DFQATT, SNEGSKA (reference sequence). The CDR3 spells CSALRPGTVANYGYTF. CDR3 in DNA: TGCAGTGCTCTAAGACCCGGGACCGTTGCTAACTATGGCTACACCTTC.

This clonotype was counted between two and nine times. The rearrangement joins TRBV6-5 to TRBJ1-2; D possibly corresponds to TRBD1 (5 bases). Trimming took 1 base from V and 7 from J, leaving 22 bases between them. Germline V gives CDR1 MNHEY, CDR2 SVGAGI. The CDR3 loop spans 17 amino acids. The CDR3 is CASSYFTSDSPRGGYTF. The DNA for the CDR3 is TGTGCCAGCAGTTACTTTACCTCCGACAGCCCCCGGGGTGGCTACACCTTC.

The chain uses TRBV24-1 and TRBJ2-3, with D uncertain. Germline lookup yields CDR1 KGHDR and CDR2 SFDVKD. The CDR3 length is 13 residues. The ends were cut back, 4 bases at V and 0 bases at J, with 4 bases in the middle. CDR3 in DNA: TGTGCCACCAGTGAACAGAGCACAGATACGCAGTATTTT. This codes for CATSEQSTDTQYF.

V and J are TRBV19 and TRBJ2-7; either TRBD1 or TRBD2 may supply D (5 bases each). Trimming removed 10 bases at V and 0 bases at J, with 16 bases between. The CDR3 contains 14 residues. Germline CDR1 LNHDA, CDR2 SQIVND (reference sequence). The CDR3 nucleotides read TGTGCCACTAAGGGGACGGCGGACTCCTACGAGCAGTACTTC. Its translation: CATKGTADSYEQYF.